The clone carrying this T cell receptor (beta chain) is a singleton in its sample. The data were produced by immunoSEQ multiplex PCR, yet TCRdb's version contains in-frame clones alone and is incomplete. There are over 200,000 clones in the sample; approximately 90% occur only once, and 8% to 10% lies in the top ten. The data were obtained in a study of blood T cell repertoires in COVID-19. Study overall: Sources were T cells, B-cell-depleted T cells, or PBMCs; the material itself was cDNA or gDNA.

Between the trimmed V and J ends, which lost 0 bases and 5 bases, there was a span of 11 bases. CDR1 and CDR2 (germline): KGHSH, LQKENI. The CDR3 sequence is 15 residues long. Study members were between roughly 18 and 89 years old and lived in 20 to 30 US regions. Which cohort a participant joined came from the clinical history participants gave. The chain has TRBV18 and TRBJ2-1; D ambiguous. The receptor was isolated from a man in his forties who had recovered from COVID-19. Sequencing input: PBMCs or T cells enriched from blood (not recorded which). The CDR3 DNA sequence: TGTGCCAGCTCACCACCGACAATTGTGGACAATGAGCAGTTCTTC. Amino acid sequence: CASSPPTIVDNEQFF.